This T cell receptor (beta chain) was observed in a study of shared clonotypes between healthy human individuals. Assay execution proceeded at the deep level. Assay: immunoSEQ multiplex PCR; the TCRdb copy retains only in-frame clones and omits some. The sample lists 950,000 to 1,100,000 clones; approximately 70% were seen once. Concerning this clone: Its target is unknown.

General study points: Generally, naive subsets came out with larger estimated richness than memory subsets. Large depth notwithstanding, sorted-subset sequencing proved incomplete by rarefaction.

Germline V gene data show CDR1 as MGHRA and CDR2 as YSYEKL. The CDR3 contains 13 residues. Trimming at V came to 0 bases and at J to 7 bases, leaving 2 bases not matched to a gene. This chain uses TRBV4-1 with TRBJ1-2; TRBD1 matches 7 bases. Sequencing used memory CD4+ T cells sorted from blood. Subset reported: CD45RA-negative fraction. This sequence was found in a man between 18 and 29 years old in good health. CDR3 DNA sequence: TGCGCCAGCAGCCAAGATGACAGGGTTGGCTACACCTTC. Translation gives CASSQDDRVGYTF.